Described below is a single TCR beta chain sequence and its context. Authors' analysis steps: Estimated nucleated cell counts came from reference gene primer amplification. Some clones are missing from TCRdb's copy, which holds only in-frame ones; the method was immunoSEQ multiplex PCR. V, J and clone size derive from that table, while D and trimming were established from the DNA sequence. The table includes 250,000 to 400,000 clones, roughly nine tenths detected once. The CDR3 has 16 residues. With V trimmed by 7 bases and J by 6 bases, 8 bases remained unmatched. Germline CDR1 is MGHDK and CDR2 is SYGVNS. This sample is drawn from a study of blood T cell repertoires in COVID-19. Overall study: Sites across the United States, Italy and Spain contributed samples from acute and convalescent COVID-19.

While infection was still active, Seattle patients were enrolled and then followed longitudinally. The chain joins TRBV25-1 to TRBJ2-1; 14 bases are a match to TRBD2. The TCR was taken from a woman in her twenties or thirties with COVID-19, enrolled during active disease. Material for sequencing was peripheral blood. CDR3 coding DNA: TGTGCCAGCACATCACCAGGACTAGCGGGGGGCAATGAGCAGTTCTTC. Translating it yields CASTSPGLAGGNEQFF.